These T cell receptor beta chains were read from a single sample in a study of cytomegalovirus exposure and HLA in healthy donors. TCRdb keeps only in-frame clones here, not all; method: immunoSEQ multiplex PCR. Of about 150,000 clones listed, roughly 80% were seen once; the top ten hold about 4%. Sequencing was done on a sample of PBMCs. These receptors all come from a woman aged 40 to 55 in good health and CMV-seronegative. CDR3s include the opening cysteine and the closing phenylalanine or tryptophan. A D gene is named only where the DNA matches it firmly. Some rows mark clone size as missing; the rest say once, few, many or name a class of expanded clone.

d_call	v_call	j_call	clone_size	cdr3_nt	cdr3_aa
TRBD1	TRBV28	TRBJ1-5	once	TGTGCCAGCAGTTCCCCGATGGACAGGGTCCTCAATCAGCCCCAGCATTTT	CASSSPMDRVLNQPQHF
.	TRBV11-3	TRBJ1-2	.	TGTGCCAGCAGCTTTAAATACTACACCTTC	CASSFKYYTF
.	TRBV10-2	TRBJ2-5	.	TGCGCCAGCAGTGAGTCGAGGGAGACCCAGTACTTC	CASSESRETQYF
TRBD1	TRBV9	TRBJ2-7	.	TGTGCCAGCAGCGTAGGGCCAGCTGGACAGGTGAGCTCCTACGAGCAGTACTTC	CASSVGPAGQVSSYEQYF
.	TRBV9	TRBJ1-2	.	TGTGCCAGCAGCGTAGAGGGGGTGAACTTTAACTATGGCTACACCTTC	CASSVEGVNFNYGYTF
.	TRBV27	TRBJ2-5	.	TGTGCCAGCAGTCCCTATCAGGGAAGGACCCAGTACTTC	CASSPYQGRTQYF
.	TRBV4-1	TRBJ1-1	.	TGCGCCAGCAGCCAACTTACAGGGAGTGGCACTGAAGCTTTCTTT	CASSQLTGSGTEAFF
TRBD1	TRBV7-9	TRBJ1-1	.	TGTGCCAGCAGCGGCGCGGGACAGAGGAACACTGAAGCTTTCTTT	CASSGAGQRNTEAFF
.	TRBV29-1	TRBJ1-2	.	TGCAGCGTTGTCCAGGGTGGAAGTGGCTACACCTTC	CSVVQGGSGYTF
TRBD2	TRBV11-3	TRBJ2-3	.	TGTGCCAGCAGCGCAACGACGGGGGGGGGCACAGATACGCAGTATTTT	CASSATTGGGTDTQYF
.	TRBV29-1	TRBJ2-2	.	TGCAGCGTTGAAGGGGCCTTGAACACCGGGGAGCTGTTTTTT	CSVEGALNTGELFF
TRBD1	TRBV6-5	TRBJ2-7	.	TGTGCCAGCAGTTACGCCGGGACAGCCTACGAGCAGTACTTC	CASSYAGTAYEQYF